The present T cell receptor (beta chain) was sequenced within a study of vaccination and CD4 T cells after COVID-19. Study overall: From HCoV-229E, HCoV-OC43, HCoV-NL63 and SARS-CoV-2, overlapping spike peptides were used to stimulate the cells.

At the Johns Hopkins FTIC core, DNA taken from cultured CD4+ T cells was sequenced by way of the Oncomine TCR Beta short-read assay. TCRdb called the PCR reads again in MiXCR, with one record for every CDR3 protein. The sample records more than 13,000 distinct CDR3 sequences, 50% to 60% being singletons. Per germline, CDR1 MNHEY and CDR2 SVGAGI. Trimming stripped 0 bases from V and 3 bases from J, with 0 bases between. This CDR3 contains 12 residues. Treatment indicated: roughly 11-day PBMC culture with coronavirus spike peptide pools or control peptides (ViraFEST assay). On this clonotype itself: What it recognizes is unknown.

The sequencing used CD4+ T cells from blood, cultured in vitro, collected before SARS-CoV-2 vaccination. This TCR derives from a human donor who had recovered from COVID-19. V usage is TRBV6-5 and J usage is TRBJ2-1; no reliable D call. CDR3: CASSYSYNEQFF. The CDR3 DNA reads as TGTGCCAGCAGTTACTCCTACAATGAGCAGTTCTTC.